A single sample gave rise to the 13 T cell receptor beta chains below, sequenced in a study of cytomegalovirus exposure and HLA in healthy donors. Both 60 Vbeta primers and 13 Jbeta primers went into the PCR. Profiling relied on immunoSEQ multiplex PCR, and the TCRdb table lists in-frame clones only, not all of them. This repertoire shows about 190,000 clones, around 75% found once; its top ten account for approximately 6%. Specimen: PBMCs. The source of these receptors is a man aged 35-49 years in good health and CMV-seropositive.

The J gene is TRBJ1-1, the V gene TRBV6-6; 10 positions agree with TRBD1. Trimming took 6 bases from V and 5 from J; bases not matched to a gene: 6. This CDR3 has 14 residues. CDR1 MNHNY and CDR2 SVGAGI come from the germline V gene (reference sequence). CDR3 nucleotides: TGTGCCAGCAGGGAGACAGGGGGCTCTACTGAAGCTTTCTTT. Translation gives CASRETGGSTEAFF.

V and J are TRBV6-5 and TRBJ2-7; D might be TRBD2 (5 bases). Germline CDR1 MNHEY, CDR2 SVGAGI. The CDR3 has 14 amino acids. Trimming left V 0 bases short and J 3 bases short, with 9 bases between. The CDR3 bases are TGTGCCAGCAGTTACTCGAATGGACTCTACGAGCAGTACTTC. Translation gives CASSYSNGLYEQYF.

Worth noting for this clone: At one of its ends the junction is not consistent with the germline gene, which may arise from a read error. The chain has TRBV7-9 and TRBJ2-3; no clear D gene. This CDR3 is 12 amino acids long. Germline CDR1 reads SEHNR; CDR2 reads FQNEAQ (reference sequence). This CDR3 reads CSSSLDGDTQYF. The DNA for the CDR3 is TGTTCCAGCAGCTTAGACGGAGATACGCAGTATTTT.

This sequence joins TRBV5-8 and TRBJ1-5, with TRBD1 matching over 7 bases. V lost 2 bases and J lost 0; bases outside the gene matches: 8. The CDR3 is 17 amino acids. CDR1 and CDR2 (germline): SGHTS, YDEGEE. CDR3 DNA: TGTGCCAGCAGCTTTACCCGGGACAGTTATAGCAATCAGCCCCAGCATTTT. Amino acid sequence: CASSFTRDSYSNQPQHF.

As regards this clone: Other DNA sequences in this sample translate to the same CDR3. The chain is built from TRBV19 and TRBJ2-1; 7 bases are shared with TRBD2. Looked up from germline, CDR1 is LNHDA and CDR2 is SQIVND (reference sequence). CDR3 length: 15 residues. Trimming removed 3 bases from V and 2 bases from J; junction bases left unmatched: 4. CDR3 bases: TGTGCCAGTAGTATTGTGGCGGGAGCCTACAATGAGCAGTTCTTC. Translating it yields CASSIVAGAYNEQFF.

The chain carries TRBV5-6 and TRBJ1-2; D is perhaps TRBD1 (5 bases). This CDR3 spans 14 amino acids. Looked up from germline, CDR1 is SGHDT and CDR2 is YYEEEE. The germline V and J ends were trimmed by 0 bases and 8 bases, with 14 bases remaining between them. For the CDR3, the DNA is TGTGCCAGCAGCTTGGGCCAGGGCGTCGGGGGCTACACCTTC. Translation gives CASSLGQGVGGYTF.

This clone was picked up one time. V usage is TRBV12-5 and J usage is TRBJ2-3; 11 nucleotides align to TRBD2. The CDR3 runs 18 residues. Germline V gene lookup returns CDR1 LGHNT and CDR2 FRNRAP. V dropped 5 bases and J dropped 0; count of bases not matched to a gene: 10. The CDR3 nucleotides read TGTGCTAGTGGTCTGGGACTAGCGGTACCCCTAAGCACAGATACGCAGTATTTT. Translating it yields CASGLGLAVPLSTDTQYF.

The CDR3 DNA is TGCGCCAGCATCCTAAGGGCAGGGGCGGATGAGCAGTTCTTC. Residues: CASILRAGADEQFF. The chain couples TRBV5-1 to TRBJ2-1; TRBD1 might be the D (6 bases). V lost 6 bases, J lost 8 bases, and 18 bases lay in between. There are 14 residues in the CDR3. Germline values: CDR1 SGHRS, CDR2 YFSETQ.

The chain recombines TRBV11-2 with TRBJ1-4; D possibly corresponds to TRBD1 (6 bases). Per the germline V gene, CDR1 is SGHAT and CDR2 is FQNNGV. The CDR3 totals 19 residues. Between the trimmed V and J ends, which lost 5 bases and 0 bases, there was a span of 22 bases. CDR3 in amino acids: CASSPQQGTIVATNEKLFF. The CDR3 DNA follows: TGTGCCAGCAGCCCACAACAGGGCACCATAGTTGCAACTAATGAAAAACTGTTTTTT.

The rearrangement joins TRBV28 to TRBJ1-2; tentatively, D is TRBD1 (6 bases). Trimming pared 6 bases from V and 4 bases from J, leaving 12 bases between. The CDR3 runs to 13 residues. The germline V gene has CDR1 MDHEN and CDR2 SYDVKM. The CDR3 DNA is TGTGCCAGCAGCCCGGGACACGGCTATGGCTACACCTTC. This encodes CASSPGHGYGYTF.

This chain joins TRBV7-3 and TRBJ2-3; D possibly corresponds to TRBD2 (6 bases). The CDR3 has 14 amino acids. Germline CDR1 and CDR2: SGHTA and FQGTGA. Trimming took off 1 base at V and 5 bases at J, with 10 bases between the two ends. The CDR3 sequence: CASSLIPSVDTQYF. As DNA, the CDR3 is TGTGCCAGCAGCTTAATCCCTAGCGTAGATACGCAGTATTTT.

The V call is TRBV7-8, the J call TRBJ2-1; D not resolved. CDR1 SGHVS and CDR2 FQNEAQ come from the germline V gene. Trimming cost V 3 bases and J 6 bases, with 9 bases left between them. This CDR3 contains 13 residues. CDR3 sequence (DNA): TGTGCCAGCAGCTTGGGCCCTGTCAATGAGCAGTTCTTC. Translating gives CASSLGPVNEQFF.

The chain couples TRBV7-9 to TRBJ2-2; TRBD1 matches 8 bases. The germline V gene encodes CDR1 SEHNR and CDR2 FQNEAQ (reference sequence). V shed 5 bases, J shed 1 base, and the junction held 3 bases outside the gene matches. The CDR3 consists of 15 residues. In DNA, the CDR3 is TGTGCCAGCAGCCCCGACAGGGGGAACACCGGGGAGCTGTTTTTT. Residues: CASSPDRGNTGELFF.